The T cell receptor (beta chain) under discussion was sequenced for a study of regulatory and conventional T cells in RAG deficiency. Deletions cut 6 bases from V and 6 bases from J, with 15 bases between. The CDR3 totals 14 residues. Germline CDR1 and CDR2: MNHEY and SVGAGI. The method was immunoSEQ multiplex PCR; TCRdb's version includes in-frame clones alone and lacks a portion of them. The table has about 30,000 clones, approximately 96% seen once. Findings of the study overall: In Omenn syndrome, Treg and Tconv repertoires overlapped >75%. Other subsets showed approximately 10-fold reductions, but Treg unique TCR beta sequences fell approximately 90-fold in these patients. Shannon entropy was markedly lower and Simpson indices higher in RAG-deficient patients than control T-cell subsets. These Omenn syndrome Treg sorts may hold peripherally activated cells instead.

Conventional CD4+ T cells were sorted from blood as CD25-low CD127-high cells. Concerning this clone: What it recognizes is unknown.

Another study also made use of these data, one on regulatory T cells. From that second work: Primers: 52 TRBV forward and 13 TRBJ reverse.

This clonotype originated in a human donor in good health. The chain is built from TRBV6-5 and TRBJ2-1; a weak D match, TRBD1 (6 bases). The sample was CD25- CD4+ T cells sorted from blood. The CDR3: CASSLTGIVNEQFF. In DNA, the CDR3 is TGTGCCAGCAGCCTCACAGGGATCGTCAATGAGCAGTTCTTC.